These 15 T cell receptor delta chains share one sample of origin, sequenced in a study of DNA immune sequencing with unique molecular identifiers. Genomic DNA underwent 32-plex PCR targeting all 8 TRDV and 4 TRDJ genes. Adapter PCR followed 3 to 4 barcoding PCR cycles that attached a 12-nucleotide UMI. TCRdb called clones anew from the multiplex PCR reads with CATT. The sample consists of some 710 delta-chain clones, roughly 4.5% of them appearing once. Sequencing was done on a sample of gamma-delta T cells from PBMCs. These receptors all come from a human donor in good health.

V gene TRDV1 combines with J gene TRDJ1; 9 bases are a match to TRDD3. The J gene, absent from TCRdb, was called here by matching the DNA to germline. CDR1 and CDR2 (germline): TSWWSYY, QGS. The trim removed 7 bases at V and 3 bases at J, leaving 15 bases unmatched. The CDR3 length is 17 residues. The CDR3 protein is CALAFRRGYAGPDKLIF. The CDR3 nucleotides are TGTGCTCTTGCCTTCAGAAGGGGATACGCGGGCCCCGATAAACTCATCTTT.

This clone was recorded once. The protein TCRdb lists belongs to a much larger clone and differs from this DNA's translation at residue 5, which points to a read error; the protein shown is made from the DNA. The CDR3 nucleotides are TGTGCCTGTGACAAATTACTGGGGGATACGCGGATCTACACCGATAAACTCATCTTT. Residues: CACDKLLGDTRIYTDKLIF. The J gene is given as TRDJ1, and the V gene is not called; TRDD3, the table's D call, lacks a check against the DNA. This CDR3 is 19 amino acids long.

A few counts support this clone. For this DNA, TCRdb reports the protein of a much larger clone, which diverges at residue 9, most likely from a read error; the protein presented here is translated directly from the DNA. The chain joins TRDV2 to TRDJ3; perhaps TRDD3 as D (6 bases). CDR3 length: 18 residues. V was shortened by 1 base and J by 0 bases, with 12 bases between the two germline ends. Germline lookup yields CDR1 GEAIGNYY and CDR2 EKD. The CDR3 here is CACDTAGAISWDTRQMFF. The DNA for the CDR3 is TGTGCCTGTGACACGGCTGGGGCCATCTCCTGGGACACCCGACAGATGTTTTTC.

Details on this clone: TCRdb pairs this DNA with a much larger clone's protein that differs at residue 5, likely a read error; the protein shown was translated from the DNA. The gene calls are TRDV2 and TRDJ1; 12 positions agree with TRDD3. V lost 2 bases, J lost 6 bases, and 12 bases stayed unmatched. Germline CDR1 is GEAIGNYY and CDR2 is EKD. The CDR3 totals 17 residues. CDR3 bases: TGTGCCTGTGACATCGTGGGGCTGGGGGATACGTTAAATAAACTCATCTTT. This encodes CACDIVGLGDTLNKLIF.

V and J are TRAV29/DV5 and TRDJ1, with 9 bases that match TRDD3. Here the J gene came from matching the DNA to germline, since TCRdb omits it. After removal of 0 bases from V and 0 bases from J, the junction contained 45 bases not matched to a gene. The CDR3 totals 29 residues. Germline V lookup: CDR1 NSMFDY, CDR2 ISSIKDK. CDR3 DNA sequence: TGTGCAGCAAGCGTTTCGAGAAATATCCTTCATCGTAACCATCTTTACTGGGGGACTGAAAAAAAGTACACCGATAAACTCATCTTT. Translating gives CAASVSRNILHRNHLYWGTEKKYTDKLIF.

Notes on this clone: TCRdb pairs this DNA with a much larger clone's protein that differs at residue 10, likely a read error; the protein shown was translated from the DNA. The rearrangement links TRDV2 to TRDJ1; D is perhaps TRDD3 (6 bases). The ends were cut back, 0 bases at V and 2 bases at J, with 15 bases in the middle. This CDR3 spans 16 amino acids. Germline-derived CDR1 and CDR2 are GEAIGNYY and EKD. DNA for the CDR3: TGTGCCTGTGACACCTTAGGGGGGACGTTTACCGATAAACTCATCTTT. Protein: CACDTLGGTFTDKLIF.

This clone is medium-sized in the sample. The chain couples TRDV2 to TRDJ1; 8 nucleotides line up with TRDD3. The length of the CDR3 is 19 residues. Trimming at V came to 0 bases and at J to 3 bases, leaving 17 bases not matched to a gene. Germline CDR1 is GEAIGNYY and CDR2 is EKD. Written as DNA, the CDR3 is TGTGCCTGTGACACCGTACTGGGGGTCTCTTCCGAGGGTTCCGATAAACTCATCTTT. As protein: CACDTVLGVSSEGSDKLIF.

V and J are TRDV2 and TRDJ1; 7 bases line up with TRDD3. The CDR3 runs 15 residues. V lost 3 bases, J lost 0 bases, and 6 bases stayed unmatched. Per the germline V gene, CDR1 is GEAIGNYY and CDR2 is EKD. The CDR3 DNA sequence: TGTGCCTGTGACCCACTGGGGAATCACACCGATAAACTCATCTTT. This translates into CACDPLGNHTDKLIF.

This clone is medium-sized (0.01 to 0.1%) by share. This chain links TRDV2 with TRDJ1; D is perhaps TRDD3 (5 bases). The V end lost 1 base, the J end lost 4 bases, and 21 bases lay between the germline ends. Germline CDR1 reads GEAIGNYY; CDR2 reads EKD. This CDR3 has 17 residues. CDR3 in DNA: TGTGCCTGTGACACTGTGGATCGGGGGGCCCGGAGCGATAAACTCATCTTT. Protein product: CACDTVDRGARSDKLIF.

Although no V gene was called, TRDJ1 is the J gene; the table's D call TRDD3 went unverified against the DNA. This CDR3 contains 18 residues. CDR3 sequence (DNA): TGTGCTCTTGGGGAGGGGCCGGGGTACTGGGGGATAGAGATTAAACTCATCTTT. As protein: CALGEGPGYWGIEIKLIF.

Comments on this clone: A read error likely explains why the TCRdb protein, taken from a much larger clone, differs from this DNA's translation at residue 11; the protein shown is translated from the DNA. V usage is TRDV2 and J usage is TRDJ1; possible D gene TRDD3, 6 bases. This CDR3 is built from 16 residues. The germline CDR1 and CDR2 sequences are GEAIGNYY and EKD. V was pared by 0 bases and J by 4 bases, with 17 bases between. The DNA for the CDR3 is TGTGCCTGTGACACCTTAGGGGGGACGATTATCGATAAACTCATCTTT. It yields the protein CACDTLGGTIIDKLIF.

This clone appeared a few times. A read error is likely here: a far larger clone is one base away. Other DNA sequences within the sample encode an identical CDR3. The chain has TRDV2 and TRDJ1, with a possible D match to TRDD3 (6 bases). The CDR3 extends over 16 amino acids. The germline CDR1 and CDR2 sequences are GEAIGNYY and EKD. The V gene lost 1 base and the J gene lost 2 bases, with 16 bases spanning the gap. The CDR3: CACDTLGGTITDKLIF. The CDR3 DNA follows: TGTGCCTGTGACACATTAGGGGGGACGATTACCGATAAACTCATCTTT.

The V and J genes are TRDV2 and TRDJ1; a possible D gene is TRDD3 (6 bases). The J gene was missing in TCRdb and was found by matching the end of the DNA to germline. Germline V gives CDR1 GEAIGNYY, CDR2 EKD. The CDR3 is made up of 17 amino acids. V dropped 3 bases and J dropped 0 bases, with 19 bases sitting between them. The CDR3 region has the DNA TGTGCCTGTGACCCCTGGGGACGCCCCGATGACACCGATAAACTCATCTTT. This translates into CACDPWGRPDDTDKLIF.

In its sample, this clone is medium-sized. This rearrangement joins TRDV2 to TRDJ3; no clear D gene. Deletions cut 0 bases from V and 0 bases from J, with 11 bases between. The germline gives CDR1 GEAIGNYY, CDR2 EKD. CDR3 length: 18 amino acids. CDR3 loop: CACDTAGPSSWDTRQMFF. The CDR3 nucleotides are TGTGCCTGTGACACCGCTGGCCCCAGCTCCTGGGACACCCGACAGATGTTTTTC.

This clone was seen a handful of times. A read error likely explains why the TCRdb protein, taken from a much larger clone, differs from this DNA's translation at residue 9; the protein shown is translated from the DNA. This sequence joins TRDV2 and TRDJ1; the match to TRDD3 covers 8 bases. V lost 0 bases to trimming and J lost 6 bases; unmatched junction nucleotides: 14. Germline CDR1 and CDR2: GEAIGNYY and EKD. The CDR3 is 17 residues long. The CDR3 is CACDTVGLWDTLNKLIF. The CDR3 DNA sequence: TGTGCCTGTGACACCGTGGGGCTGTGGGATACGTTAAATAAACTCATCTTT.